The 12 T cell receptor beta chains below come from one sample, sequenced in a study of cytomegalovirus exposure and HLA in healthy donors. Amplification used 60 Vbeta primers and 13 Jbeta primers. The table came from immunoSEQ multiplex PCR; TCRdb's copy has only in-frame clones and leaves some out. The sample lists a few hundred thousand clones; over 75% were seen once. The sequenced sample consisted of PBMCs. Source of these receptors: a woman aged 45 to 65 in good health and CMV-seropositive.

This rearrangement joins TRBV10-3 to TRBJ1-5, with D maybe TRBD1 (6 bases). The CDR3 extends over 15 amino acids. V was cut by 3 bases and J by 7 bases, with 16 bases left in between. Germline V gene lookup returns CDR1 ENHRY and CDR2 SYGVKD. The CDR3 DNA reads as TGTGCCATCAGTGAATTATCAGGGGCAGGCCAGCCCCAGCATTTT. It encodes CAISELSGAGQPQHF.

V is TRBV7-2 and J is TRBJ1-1; D unresolved. V lost 5 bases and J 1 base, leaving 8 bases between the germline ends. This CDR3 region has 13 residues. Germline CDR1 SGHTA, CDR2 FQGNSA. The CDR3 sequence: CASSREGNTEAFF. CDR3 DNA: TGTGCCAGCAGCCGCGAGGGGAACACTGAAGCTTTCTTT.

The chain is built from TRBV4-1 and TRBJ1-1, with D perhaps TRBD1 (5 bases). The CDR3 runs 17 residues. The germline V gene has CDR1 MGHRA and CDR2 YSYEKL. The ends were cut back, 2 bases at V and 11 bases at J, with 27 bases in the middle. The CDR3 protein is CASSQLLYTFPRDRAFF. CDR3 DNA: TGCGCCAGCAGCCAACTATTATATACCTTTCCCAGGGATCGCGCTTTCTTT.

This sequence joins TRBV6-1 and TRBJ1-5; no clear D. Trimming removed 4 bases at V and 5 bases at J, with 21 bases between. Germline V gene sequence: CDR1 MNHNS, CDR2 SASEGT. CDR3 length: 17 residues. The CDR3 reads CASSGGYSGSVYQPQHF. CDR3 in DNA: TGTGCCAGCAGTGGAGGGTATTCAGGATCAGTATATCAGCCCCAGCATTTT.

The CDR3 loop reads CASSVSSRGRTGELFF. The CDR3 coding sequence is TGTGCCAGCAGCGTATCATCCAGGGGCAGGACCGGGGAGCTGTTTTTT. V and J are TRBV9 and TRBJ2-2; TRBD1 is a possible D gene (6 bases). The CDR3 extends over 16 amino acids. The germline V and J ends were trimmed by 1 base and 5 bases, with 15 bases remaining between them. Germline CDR1 is SGDLS and CDR2 is YYNGEE.

V usage is TRBV5-6 and J usage is TRBJ1-1; a possible D gene is TRBD1 (5 bases). The germline V gene encodes CDR1 SGHDT and CDR2 YYEEEE. The CDR3 consists of 15 residues. Trimming removed 4 bases from V and 0 bases from J, with 13 bases in between. DNA of the CDR3: TGTGCCAGCAGCCCTGGGGCGGCAGTGAACACTGAAGCTTTCTTT. This codes for CASSPGAAVNTEAFF. Together with reference TRBV5-6 and TRBJ1-1, the CDR3 gives the full variable domain: DAGVTQSPTHLIKTRGQQVTLRCSPKSGHDTVSWYQQALGQGPQFIFQYYEEEERQRGNFPDRFSGHQFPNYSSELNVNALLLGDSALYLCASSPGAAVNTEAFFGQGTRLTVV.

The chain joins TRBV14 to TRBJ2-2, with D possibly being TRBD2 (6 bases). Germline CDR1 is SGHDN and CDR2 is FVKESK. The CDR3 is 19 residues long. V shed 4 bases and J shed 1 base, with 22 bases lying between them. The CDR3 protein is CASSPERRGLAGNTGELFF. The CDR3 coding sequence is TGTGCCAGCAGCCCGGAGCGTCGGGGACTCGCTGGGAACACCGGGGAGCTGTTTTTT.

The V call is TRBV19, the J call TRBJ1-4; 8 bases map to TRBD1. V was pared by 5 bases and J by 7 bases, with 6 bases of the junction left unmatched. Germline CDR1 and CDR2: LNHDA and SQIVND (reference sequence). There are 14 residues in the CDR3. CDR3 residues: CASSDRGRGEKLFF. As DNA, the CDR3 is TGTGCCAGTAGTGACAGGGGCCGAGGTGAAAAACTGTTTTTT.

This sequence joins TRBV5-3 and TRBJ2-1; 8 bases fit TRBD1. TRBV5-3 has ORF status, its function being uncertain. CDR3 length equals 16 residues. The V gene end was trimmed by 4 bases and the J gene end by 4 bases; junction bases not matched to a gene: 10. This chain's CDR3 is CARSTRQGLPYNEQFF. CDR3 DNA sequence: TGTGCCAGAAGCACCCGACAGGGGCTACCTTACAATGAGCAGTTCTTC.

The CDR3 nucleotides read TGTGCCAGCAGCTTGGGGTCAGGGGCAGTCCATGAGCAGTTCTTC. Its protein is CASSLGSGAVHEQFF. V is TRBV7-9 and J is TRBJ2-1; the D gene is possibly TRBD1 (6 bases). The germline V gene has CDR1 SEHNR and CDR2 FQNEAQ (reference sequence). The CDR3 is 15 amino acids. Trimming pared 3 bases from V and 8 bases from J, leaving 17 bases between.

The genes are TRBV6-6 and TRBJ1-1; 8 bases line up with TRBD1. The germline V gene encodes CDR1 MNHNY and CDR2 SVGAGI (reference sequence). The CDR3 is 14 amino acids. V trimming: 10 bases; J trimming: 2 bases; junction bases outside the gene matches: 9. The chain's CDR3 is CATDATGGNTEAFF. The CDR3 DNA reads TGTGCCACCGATGCAACAGGGGGTAACACTGAAGCTTTCTTT.

V usage is TRBV7-2 and J usage is TRBJ2-1, with a tentative D call TRBD1 (5 bases). V lost 0 bases and J 10 bases, leaving 13 bases between the germline ends. Germline V gene sequence: CDR1 SGHTA, CDR2 FQGNSA. The CDR3 has 14 residues. The CDR3 loop is CASSLARSAGEQFF. The CDR3 DNA reads TGTGCCAGCAGCTTAGCCCGTTCGGCAGGGGAGCAGTTCTTC.